The clone carrying this T cell receptor beta chain was found many times. This record comes from a study of Graves' ophthalmopathy and Graves' hyperthyroidism. Investigators amplified TCR beta CDR3 regions from RNA transcripts. Second-round multiplex PCR followed a first-round RT-PCR using HTBI primers. From the multiplex PCR reads, TCRdb called clonotypes with MiXCR, one entry per CDR3 protein. Among under 800,000 distinct CDR3 sequences listed, 22% were seen once. Sample: peripheral blood. This TCR was sampled from a woman aged 18-29 years with stable Graves' hyperthyroidism. Some clones in this sample may be carry-over from other donors' samples.

CDR3 amino acids: CASSPRLAGVPFGEQYF. CDR3 sequence (DNA): TGTGCCAGCAGCCCTCGACTAGCGGGAGTACCCTTCGGCGAGCAGTACTTC. This chain uses TRBV9 with TRBJ2-7, with 12 bases identical to TRBD2. CDR1 and CDR2 (germline): SGDLS, YYNGEE. The CDR3 contains 17 residues. J was trimmed by 6 bases and V by 4 bases; bases with no gene match: 14.